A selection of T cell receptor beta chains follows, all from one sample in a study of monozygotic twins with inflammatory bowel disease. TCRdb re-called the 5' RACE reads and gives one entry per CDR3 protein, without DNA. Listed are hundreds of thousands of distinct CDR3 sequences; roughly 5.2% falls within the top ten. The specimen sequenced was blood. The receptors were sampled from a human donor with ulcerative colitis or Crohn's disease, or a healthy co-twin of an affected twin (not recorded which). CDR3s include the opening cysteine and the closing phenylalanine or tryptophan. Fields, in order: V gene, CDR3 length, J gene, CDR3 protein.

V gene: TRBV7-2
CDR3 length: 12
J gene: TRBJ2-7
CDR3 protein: CASSLISYEQYF

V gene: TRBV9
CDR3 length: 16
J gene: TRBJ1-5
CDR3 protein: CASSPDIGDLSPPQHF

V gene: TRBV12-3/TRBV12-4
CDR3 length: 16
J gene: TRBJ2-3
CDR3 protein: CASSLGRARLTDTQYF

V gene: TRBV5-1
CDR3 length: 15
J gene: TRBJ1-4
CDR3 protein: CASSFQGLTQEKLFF

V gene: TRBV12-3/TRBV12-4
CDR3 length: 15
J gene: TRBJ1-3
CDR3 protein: CASSHLGGGVNTIYF

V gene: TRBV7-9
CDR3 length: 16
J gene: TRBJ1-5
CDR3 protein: CASSRDDDRASVSQHF

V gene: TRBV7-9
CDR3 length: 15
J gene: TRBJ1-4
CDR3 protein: CASSSYTKTNEKLFF

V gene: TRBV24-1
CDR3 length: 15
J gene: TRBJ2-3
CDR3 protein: CATSDPGTLTDTQYF

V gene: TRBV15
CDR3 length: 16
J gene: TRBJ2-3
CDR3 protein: CATSRDRGGRTDTQYF

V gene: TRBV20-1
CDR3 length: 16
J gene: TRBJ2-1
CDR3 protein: CSAPDSGGAHFNEQFF

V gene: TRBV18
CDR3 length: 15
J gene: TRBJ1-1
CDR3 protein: CASSPMKGLGTEAFF

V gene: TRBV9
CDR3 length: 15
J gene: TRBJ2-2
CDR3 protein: CASSVAGYPGGELFF

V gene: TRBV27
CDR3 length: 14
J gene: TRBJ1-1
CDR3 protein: CASSWGRGVTEAFF

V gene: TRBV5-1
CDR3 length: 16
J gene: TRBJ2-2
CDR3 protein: CASSLGRDLRTGELFF

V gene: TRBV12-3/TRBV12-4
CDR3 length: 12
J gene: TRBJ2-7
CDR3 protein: CASSLGWYEQNF

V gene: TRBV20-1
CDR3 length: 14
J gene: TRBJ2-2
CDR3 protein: CSASHKGGTGELFF

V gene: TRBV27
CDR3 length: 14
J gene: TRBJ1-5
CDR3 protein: CASSLWGGNQPQHF

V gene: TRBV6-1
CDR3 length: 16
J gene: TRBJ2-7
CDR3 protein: CASSDPGQKASYEQYF

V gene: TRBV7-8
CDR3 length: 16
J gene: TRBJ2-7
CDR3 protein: CASSLAASGFSYEQYF

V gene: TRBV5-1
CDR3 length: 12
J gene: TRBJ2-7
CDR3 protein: CASSEGPYEQYF

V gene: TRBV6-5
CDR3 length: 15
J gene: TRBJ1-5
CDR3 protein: CASSYSRQSNQPQHF

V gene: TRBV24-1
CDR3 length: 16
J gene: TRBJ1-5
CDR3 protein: CATSDSGQGGVQPQHF

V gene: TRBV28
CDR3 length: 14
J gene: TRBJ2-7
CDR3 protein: CASFLARVSYEQYF

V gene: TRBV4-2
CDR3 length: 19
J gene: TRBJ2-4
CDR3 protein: CASSQSAGTSGLAKNIQYF

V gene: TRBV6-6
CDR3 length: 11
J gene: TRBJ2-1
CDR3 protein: CASQASYEQFF

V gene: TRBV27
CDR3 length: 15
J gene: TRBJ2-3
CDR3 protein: CASSFGYPSTDTQYF

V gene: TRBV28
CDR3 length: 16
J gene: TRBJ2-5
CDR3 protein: CASSLFRRSGQETQYF

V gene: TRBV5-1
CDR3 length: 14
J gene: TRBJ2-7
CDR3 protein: CASSSGQGPAEQYF

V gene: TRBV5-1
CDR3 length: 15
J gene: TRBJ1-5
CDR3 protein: CASSPGAGQNQPQHF

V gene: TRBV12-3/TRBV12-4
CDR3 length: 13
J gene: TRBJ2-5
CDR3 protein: CASSSILQETQYF

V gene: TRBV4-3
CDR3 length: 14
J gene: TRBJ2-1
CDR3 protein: CASSARGRGNEQFF

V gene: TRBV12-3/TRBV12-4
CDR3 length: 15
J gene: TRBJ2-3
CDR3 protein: CASSMGHSGTDTQYF

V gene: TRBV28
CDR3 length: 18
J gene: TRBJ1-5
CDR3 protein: CASSSLVRDRENNQPQHF

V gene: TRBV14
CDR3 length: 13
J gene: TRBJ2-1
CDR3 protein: CASSQLRNNEQFF

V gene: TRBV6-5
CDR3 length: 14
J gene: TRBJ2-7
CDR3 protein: CASSLDRGRDEQYF

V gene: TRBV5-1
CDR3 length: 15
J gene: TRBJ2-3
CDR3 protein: CASSSLTGTTDTQYF

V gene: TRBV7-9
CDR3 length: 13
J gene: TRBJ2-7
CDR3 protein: CASRPPGGYEQYF

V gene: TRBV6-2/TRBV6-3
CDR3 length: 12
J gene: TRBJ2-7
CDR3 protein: CASSYLYYEQYF

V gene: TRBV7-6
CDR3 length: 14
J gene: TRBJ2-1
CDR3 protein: CASSPGRGHNEQFF

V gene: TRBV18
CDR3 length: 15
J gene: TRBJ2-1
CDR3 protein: CASSPRDRAWNEQFF

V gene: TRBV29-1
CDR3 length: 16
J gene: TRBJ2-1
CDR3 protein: CSVLLAGGSSYNEQFF

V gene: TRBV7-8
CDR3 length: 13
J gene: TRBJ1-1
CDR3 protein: CASSSRTPVKAFF

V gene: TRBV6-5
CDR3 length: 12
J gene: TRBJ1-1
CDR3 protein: CASSYSGKKAFF

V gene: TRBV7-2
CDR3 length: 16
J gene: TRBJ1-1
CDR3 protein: CASSLPSGGGNSEAFF

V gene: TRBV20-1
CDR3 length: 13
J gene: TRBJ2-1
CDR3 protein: CSARVISYNEQFF

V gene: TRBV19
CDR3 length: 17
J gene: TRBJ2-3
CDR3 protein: CASSIRTSGTRTDTQYF

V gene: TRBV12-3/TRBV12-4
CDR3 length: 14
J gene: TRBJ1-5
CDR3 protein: CASSFMSGNQPQHF

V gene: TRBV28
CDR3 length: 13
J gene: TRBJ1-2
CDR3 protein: CASSIQEIGGYTF

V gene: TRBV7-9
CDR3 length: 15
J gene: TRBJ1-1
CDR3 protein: CASSFRAGDNTEAFF

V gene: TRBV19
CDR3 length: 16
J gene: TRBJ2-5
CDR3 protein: CASSIPGQGTQETQYF

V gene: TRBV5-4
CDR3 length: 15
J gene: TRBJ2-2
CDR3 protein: CASSRREVGTGELFF

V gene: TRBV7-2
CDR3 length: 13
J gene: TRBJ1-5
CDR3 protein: CASSSQGGQPQHF

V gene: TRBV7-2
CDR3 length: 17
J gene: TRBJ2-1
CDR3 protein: CASSLANAGLSYNEQFF

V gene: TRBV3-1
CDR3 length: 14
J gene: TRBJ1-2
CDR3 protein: CASSQIGPTYGYTF

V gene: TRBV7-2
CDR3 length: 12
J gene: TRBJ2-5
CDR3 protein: CASSLFLRTQYF

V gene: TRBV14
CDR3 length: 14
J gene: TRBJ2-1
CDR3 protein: CASSQRTKYNEQFF

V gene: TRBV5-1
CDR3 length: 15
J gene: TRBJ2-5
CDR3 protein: CASSLAGSLKETQYF

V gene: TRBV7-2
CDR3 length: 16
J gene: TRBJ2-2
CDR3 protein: CASSLRTGPPTGELFF

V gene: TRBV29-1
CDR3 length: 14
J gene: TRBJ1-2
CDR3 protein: CSVEEDRKIYGYTF

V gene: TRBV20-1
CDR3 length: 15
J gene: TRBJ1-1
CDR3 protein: CSASPYSGRGSEAFF